This T cell receptor beta chain was recorded in a study of T-cell reconstitution after alpha-beta-depleted transplantation in children. This clonotype occurred many times. A TCRbeta library incorporating unique molecular identifiers was prepared. TCRdb re-called the PCR reads with MiXCR, one entry per CDR3 protein. The sample contains 90,000 to 130,000 distinct CDR3 sequences, about a tenth of which appear only once. The length of the CDR3 is 13 residues. V lost 3 bases, J lost 6 bases, and 5 bases stayed unmatched. Germline-derived CDR1 and CDR2 are SQVTM and ANQGSEA. The clonotype was recovered from a boy aged 2 to 10 with acute lymphoblastic leukemia, due to receive a stem cell transplant. Source: PBMCs, taken before TCRalphabeta/CD19-depleted stem cell transplant. The chain employs TRBV29-1 and TRBJ2-1; 7 nucleotides align to TRBD1. The CDR3: CSVDRYRGNEQFF. CDR3 sequence (DNA): TGCAGCGTTGATCGGTACAGGGGCAATGAGCAGTTCTTC.